These 11 T cell receptor beta chains were sequenced from one sample in a study of shared clonotypes between healthy human individuals. Clones were read by immunoSEQ multiplex PCR, and TCRdb kept only the in-frame ones, dropping some. The sample consists of 450,000 to 550,000 clones, more than 65% of them appearing once. Sequenced sample: PBMCs. The receptors stem from a woman aged 40 to 49 in good health. Some clones in this sample may be carry-over from other donors' samples.

This clone turned up a few times. The rearrangement uses TRBV5-6 and TRBJ2-7, with a tentative D call TRBD1 (5 bases). The V and J ends lost 7 bases and 0 bases respectively, with 14 bases between them. CDR3 length: 14 amino acids. CDR1 and CDR2 from the germline V gene are SGHDT and YYEEEE. DNA for the CDR3: TGTGCCAGCCGCCGACAGACCTACTCCTACGAGCAGTACTTC. Its translation: CASRRQTYSYEQYF.

The rearrangement joins TRBV5-1 to TRBJ2-1; D is undetermined. CDR3 length: 12 residues. V lost 0 bases to trimming and J lost 9 bases, with 7 bases between them. Germline values: CDR1 SGHRS, CDR2 YFSETQ. This CDR3 is CASSLASGEQFF. The DNA for the CDR3 is TGCGCCAGCAGCTTGGCCTCTGGTGAGCAGTTCTTC.

J is TRBJ2-7 and V is TRBV29-1; D tentatively reads TRBD1 or TRBD2 (5 bases each). Per germline, CDR1 SQVTM and CDR2 ANQGSEA. The CDR3 totals 14 residues. V was pared by 5 bases and J by 6 bases, with 20 bases between. The CDR3 reads CSVKRQSHGVEQYF. In DNA, the CDR3 is TGCAGCGTTAAACGACAGTCCCACGGGGTCGAGCAGTACTTC.

The CDR3 loop reads CAWNAGHKYNEQFF. The CDR3 DNA is TGTGCCTGGAATGCGGGACATAAATACAATGAGCAGTTCTTC. The gene calls are TRBV30 and TRBJ2-1; D could derive from TRBD1 or TRBD2 (6 bases each). This CDR3 has 14 amino acids. Trimming took off 4 bases at V and 4 bases at J, with 14 bases between the two ends. The V gene's germline CDR1 is GTSNPN and CDR2 SVGIG (reference sequence).

This chain connects TRBV4-1 to TRBJ2-3; D is undetermined. Germline V lookup: CDR1 MGHRA, CDR2 YSYEKL. The germline V and J ends were trimmed by 4 bases and 5 bases, with 16 bases remaining between them. CDR3 length: 15 residues. The CDR3, as DNA: TGCGCCAGCAGCCCTGGGGTATCACCACTAGATACGCAGTATTTT. Its translation: CASSPGVSPLDTQYF.

CDR3 protein: CASSHAGTGNRGWETQYF. The CDR3 coding sequence is TGTGCCAGCAGCCATGCCGGGACAGGGAATCGGGGGTGGGAGACCCAGTACTTC. The chain links TRBV7-2 to TRBJ2-5, with TRBD1 identical over 9 bases. The trim removed 5 bases at V and 5 bases at J, leaving 18 bases unmatched. The CDR3 runs to 18 residues. Germline CDR1 SGHTA, CDR2 FQGNSA.

This rearrangement joins TRBV6-6 to TRBJ2-7, with a tentative D call TRBD2 (6 bases). The ends were cut back, 0 bases at V and 4 bases at J, with 13 bases in the middle. This CDR3 comprises 15 residues. CDR1 is MNHNY, CDR2 SVGAGI, per germline (reference sequence). DNA of the CDR3: TGTGCCAGCAGTTACTCTACTGGAGGGAAATACGAGCAGTACTTC. It specifies CASSYSTGGKYEQYF.

This sequence joins TRBV9 and TRBJ2-2; 9 nucleotides agree with TRBD2. CDR1 and CDR2 (germline): SGDLS, YYNGEE. With V trimmed by 0 bases and J by 6 bases, 6 bases remained unmatched. CDR3 size: 16 residues. The CDR3 region has the DNA TGTGCCAGCAGCGTAGTAAGCGGGAGGATTTCCGGGGAGCTGTTTTTT. This sequence encodes CASSVVSGRISGELFF. Full variable domain (missing parts from reference TRBV9 and TRBJ2-2): DSGVTQTPKHLITATGQRVTLRCSPRSGDLSVYWYQQSLDQGLQFLIQYYNGEERAKGNILERFSAQQFPDLHSELNLSSLELGDSALYFCASSVVSGRISGELFFGEGSRLTVL.

The chain couples TRBV5-1 to TRBJ2-3; 10 bases are a match to TRBD2. Per the germline V gene, CDR1 is SGHRS and CDR2 is YFSETQ. This CDR3 is 16 amino acids long. J lost 7 bases, V lost 0 bases, and 8 bases had no gene match. The CDR3 DNA reads TGCGCCAGCAGCTTGGGCCTCCTAGCGGGAGATAATACGCAGTATTTT. Its translation is CASSLGLLAGDNTQYF.

This clone occurred a few times. This sequence joins TRBV19 and TRBJ1-4; TRBD1 aligns across 8 bases. This CDR3 is 15 amino acids long. Trimming removed 6 bases from V and 3 bases from J; junction bases left unmatched: 6. Germline CDR1 reads LNHDA; CDR2 reads SQIVND (reference sequence). CDR3 DNA: TGTGCCAGTAGCCCGACAGGGGTGGCTAATGAAAAACTGTTTTTT. This encodes CASSPTGVANEKLFF.

This rearrangement joins TRBV6-5 to TRBJ2-7; 9 nucleotides match TRBD1. Losses at the gene ends were 2 bases for V and 7 bases for J; bases not matched to a gene: 6. Germline V lookup: CDR1 MNHEY, CDR2 SVGAGI. CDR3 length: 14 amino acids. CDR3 region: CASSYRDRDGEQYF. Written as DNA, the CDR3 is TGTGCCAGCAGTTACAGGGACAGGGACGGAGAGCAGTACTTC.